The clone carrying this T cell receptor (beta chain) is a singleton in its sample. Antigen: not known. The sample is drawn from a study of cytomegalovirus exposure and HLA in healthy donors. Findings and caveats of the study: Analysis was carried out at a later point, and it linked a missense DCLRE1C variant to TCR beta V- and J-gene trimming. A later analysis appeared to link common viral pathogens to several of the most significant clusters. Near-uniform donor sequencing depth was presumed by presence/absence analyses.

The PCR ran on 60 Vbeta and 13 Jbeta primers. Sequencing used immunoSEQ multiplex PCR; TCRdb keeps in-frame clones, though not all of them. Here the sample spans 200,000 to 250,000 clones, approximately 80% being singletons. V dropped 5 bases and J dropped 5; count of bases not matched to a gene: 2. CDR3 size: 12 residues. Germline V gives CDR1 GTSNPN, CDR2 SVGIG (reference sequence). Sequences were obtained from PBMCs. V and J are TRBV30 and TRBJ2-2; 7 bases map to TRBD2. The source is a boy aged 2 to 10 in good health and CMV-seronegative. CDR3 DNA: TGTGCCTGGGGGAGGGGAACCGGGGAGCTGTTTTTT. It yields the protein CAWGRGTGELFF.